This T cell receptor (beta chain) was documented in a study of cytomegalovirus exposure and HLA in healthy donors. The PCR employed 60 Vbeta primers together with 13 Jbeta primers. Only in-frame clones appear in the TCRdb table, and some are missing; sequencing was by immunoSEQ multiplex PCR. The data contain 120,000 to 150,000 clones, roughly 86% of them seen just once; the ten biggest clones take up about 3.4%. Trimming cost V 3 bases and J 2 bases, with 21 bases left between them. The CDR3 sequence is 18 residues long. The germline gives CDR1 SGHRS, CDR2 YFSETQ. This receptor was taken from a man aged 18-30 years in good health and CMV-seropositive. What was sequenced was PBMCs. The chain employs TRBV5-1 and TRBJ2-1; D gene ambiguous. CDR3 nucleotide sequence: TGCGCCAGCAGCTCCAATGAGATAACCTCCTCTACCTACAATGAGCAGTTCTTC. Residues: CASSSNEITSSTYNEQFF.